This TCR beta chain was captured by sequencing in a study of shared clonotypes between healthy human individuals. Germline CDR1 and CDR2: MDHEN and SYDVKM. CDR3 size: 12 residues. V lost 8 bases to trimming and J lost 3 bases, with 8 bases between them. Here immunoSEQ multiplex PCR was the method, and the copy in TCRdb shows in-frame clones only, minus some. The sample consists of over a million clones, more than 75% of them appearing once. The chain has TRBV28 and TRBJ1-5; the D is unclear. The specimen was memory CD4+ T cells from PBMCs. Subset described: CD45RA-negative fraction. The receptor comes from a man between 18 and 29 years old in good health. Some clones in this sample may be carry-over from other donors' samples. The CDR3 sequence is CASRGFNQPQHF. DNA for the CDR3: TGTGCCAGCCGGGGTTTCAATCAGCCCCAGCATTTT.